This T cell receptor (beta chain) is drawn from a study of blood T cell repertoires in COVID-19. About the research overall: PBMCs, B-cell-depleted T cells, or T cells provided the cDNA or gDNA that made up the material.

Assay used: immunoSEQ multiplex PCR; TCRdb lists only in-frame clones, some missing. The sample contains approximately 190,000 clones, roughly four fifths of which appear only once. Germline loops: CDR1 MNHEY, CDR2 SMNVEV (reference sequence). J gave up 3 bases and V 7 bases, and 8 bases lay outside the gene matches. There are 16 residues in the CDR3. The rearrangement joins TRBV27 to TRBJ2-7, with 14 bases lining up with TRBD2. The clonotype comes from a man between 25 and 39 years old with active or convalescent COVID-19. The material sequenced was peripheral blood. The CDR3 sequence is CASTGAGLAGVYEQYF. The DNA of the CDR3 is TGTGCCAGCACCGGCGCGGGACTAGCGGGGGTCTACGAGCAGTACTTC.